Sequencing of this T cell receptor (beta chain) was carried out in a study of T cell repertoires in cytomegalovirus infection. Findings and limits, study-wide: There were HLA-C-restricted CMV-specific TCR beta clonotypes dominating the ex vivo response.

TCRdb ran MiXCR on the reads and lists one entry per CDR3 protein. This repertoire shows approximately 250,000 distinct CDR3 sequences, roughly 20% found once; its top ten account for around a sixth. The CDR3 sequence is 14 residues long. Trimming left V 0 bases short and J 4 bases short, with 9 bases between. CDR1 and CDR2 (germline): MGHRA, YSYEKL. Turning to this clonotype: Its antigen is unknown.

This chain uses TRBV4-1 with TRBJ1-1; D unclear. The TCR sequence derives from a human donor in good health (CMV status not recorded). Some clones in this sample may be carry-over from other donors' samples. The sequencing sample was made of CD8+ T cells from PBMCs. In DNA, the CDR3 is TGCGCCAGCAGCCAAGATGAAGGGAGCACTGAAGCTTTCTTT. Translated: CASSQDEGSTEAFF.